This TCR beta chain is drawn from a study of CD8+ T cells in alopecia areata. RNA extraction and reverse transcription yielded cDNA as sequencing template. Sequenced by immunoSEQ multiplex PCR; TCRdb stores in-frame clones only, minus some. The sample contains 270,000 or so clones, none of them singletons. There are 15 residues in the CDR3. V trimming: 1 base; J trimming: 3 bases; junction bases outside the gene matches: 0. Germline V gene lookup returns CDR1 NSQYPW and CDR2 LRSPGD (reference sequence). Scientists pooled cutaneous lymph node cells and sorted them on CD4, CD8alpha, NKG2D, NKG2ACE and other markers. The table lists this clone with many counts. Gene names refer to mouse genes. The read comes to an end 4 residues before the CDR3 does, leaving the germline J gene to fill in the end. The sample holds other DNA sequences that translate to the same CDR3.

The source of this sequence is a C3H/HeJ mouse with alopecia areata. This mouse strain has H2-k as its MHC haplotype. The sample consisted of CD4+ T cells sorted from a lymph node. This chain uses TRBV1 with TRBJ2-3, with 11 bases fitting TRBD2. The covered CDR3 bases are TGCACCTGCAGTGCAGGGACTGGGGGGGCAGAA. Amino acids: CTCSAGTGGAE. The whole CDR3 protein reads CTCSAGTGGAETLYF.